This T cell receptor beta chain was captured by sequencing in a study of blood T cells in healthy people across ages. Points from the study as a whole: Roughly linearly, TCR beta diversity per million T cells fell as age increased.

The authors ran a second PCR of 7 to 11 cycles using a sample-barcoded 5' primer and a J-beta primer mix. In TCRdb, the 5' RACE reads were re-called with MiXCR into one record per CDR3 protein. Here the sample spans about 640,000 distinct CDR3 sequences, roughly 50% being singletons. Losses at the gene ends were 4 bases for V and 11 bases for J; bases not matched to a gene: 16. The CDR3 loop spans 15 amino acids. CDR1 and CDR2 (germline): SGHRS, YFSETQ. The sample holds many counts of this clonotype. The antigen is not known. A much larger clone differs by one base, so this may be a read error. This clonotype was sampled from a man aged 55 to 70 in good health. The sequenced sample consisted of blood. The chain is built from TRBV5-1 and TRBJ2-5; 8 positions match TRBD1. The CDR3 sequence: CASSPGQVRYDEQYF. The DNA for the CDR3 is TGCGCCAGCAGCCCGGGACAGGTTAGGTACGATGAGCAGTACTTC.